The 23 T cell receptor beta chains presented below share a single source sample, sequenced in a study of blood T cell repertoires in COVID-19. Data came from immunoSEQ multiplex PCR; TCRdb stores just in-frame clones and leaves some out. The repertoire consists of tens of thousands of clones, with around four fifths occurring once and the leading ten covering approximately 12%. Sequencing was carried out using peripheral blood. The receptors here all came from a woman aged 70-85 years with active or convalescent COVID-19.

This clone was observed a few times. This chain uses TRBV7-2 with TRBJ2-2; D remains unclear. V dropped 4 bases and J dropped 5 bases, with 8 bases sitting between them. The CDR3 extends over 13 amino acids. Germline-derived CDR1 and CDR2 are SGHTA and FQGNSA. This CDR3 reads CASSSPGTGELFF. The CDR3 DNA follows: TGTGCCAGCAGCTCCCCGGGTACCGGGGAGCTGTTTTTT.

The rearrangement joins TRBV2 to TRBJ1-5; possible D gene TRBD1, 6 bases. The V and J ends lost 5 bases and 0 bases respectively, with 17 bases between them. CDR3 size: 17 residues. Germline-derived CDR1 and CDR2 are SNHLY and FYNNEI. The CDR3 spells CASSSTGFPSSNQPQHF. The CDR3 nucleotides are TGTGCCAGCAGTTCGACAGGATTCCCCTCTAGCAATCAGCCCCAGCATTTT.

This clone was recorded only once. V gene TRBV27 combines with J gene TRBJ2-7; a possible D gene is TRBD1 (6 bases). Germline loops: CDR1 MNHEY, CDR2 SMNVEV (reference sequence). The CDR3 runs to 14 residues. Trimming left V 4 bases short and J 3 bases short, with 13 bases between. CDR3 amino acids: CASSSLGQFYEQYF. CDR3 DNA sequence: TGTGCCAGCAGTTCCCTCGGACAGTTCTACGAGCAGTACTTC.

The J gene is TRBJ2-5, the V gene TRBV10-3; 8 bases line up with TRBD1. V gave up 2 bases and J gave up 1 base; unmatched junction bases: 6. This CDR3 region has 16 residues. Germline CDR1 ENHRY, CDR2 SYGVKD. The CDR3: CAISEAGTGAQETQYF. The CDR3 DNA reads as TGTGCCATCAGTGAGGCCGGGACAGGTGCCCAAGAGACCCAGTACTTC.

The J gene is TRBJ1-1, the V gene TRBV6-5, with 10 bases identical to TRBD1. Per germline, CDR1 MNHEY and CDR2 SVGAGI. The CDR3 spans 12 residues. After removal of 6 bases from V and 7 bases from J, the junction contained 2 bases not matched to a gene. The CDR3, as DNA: TGTGCCAGCAGATGGACAGGGGGTGAAGCTTTCTTT. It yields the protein CASRWTGGEAFF.

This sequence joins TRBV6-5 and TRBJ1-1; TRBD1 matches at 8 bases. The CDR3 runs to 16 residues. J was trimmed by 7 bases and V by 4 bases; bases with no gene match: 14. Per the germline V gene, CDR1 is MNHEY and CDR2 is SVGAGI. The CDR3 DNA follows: TGTGCCAGCAGTTCCCCCAGACAGGGGCGGCCCGGTGAAGCTTTCTTT. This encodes CASSSPRQGRPGEAFF.

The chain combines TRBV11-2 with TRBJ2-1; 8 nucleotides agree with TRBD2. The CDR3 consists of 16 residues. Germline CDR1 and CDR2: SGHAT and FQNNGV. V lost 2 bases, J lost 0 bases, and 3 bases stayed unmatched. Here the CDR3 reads CASSLSGGSSYNEQFF. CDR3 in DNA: TGTGCCAGCAGCTTATCGGGGGGGAGCTCCTACAATGAGCAGTTCTTC.

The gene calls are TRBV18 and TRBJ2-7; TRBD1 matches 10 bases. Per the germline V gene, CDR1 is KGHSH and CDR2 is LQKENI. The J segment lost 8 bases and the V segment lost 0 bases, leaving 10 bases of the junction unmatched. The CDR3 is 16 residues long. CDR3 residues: CASSPPTGGSGSKQYF. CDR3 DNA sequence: TGTGCCAGCTCACCACCGACAGGGGGCTCGGGGAGTAAGCAGTACTTC.

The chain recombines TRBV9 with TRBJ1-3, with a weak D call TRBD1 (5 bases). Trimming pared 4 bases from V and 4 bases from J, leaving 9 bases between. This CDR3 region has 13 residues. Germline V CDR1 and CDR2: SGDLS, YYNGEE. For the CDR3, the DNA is TGTGCCAGCAGCCCGGGGGGAGGAAACACCATATATTTT. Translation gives CASSPGGGNTIYF.

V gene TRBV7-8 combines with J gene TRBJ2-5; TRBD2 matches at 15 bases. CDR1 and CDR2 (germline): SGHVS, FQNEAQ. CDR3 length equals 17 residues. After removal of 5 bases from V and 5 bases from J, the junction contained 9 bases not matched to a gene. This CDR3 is CASSRGLAGGHAETQYF. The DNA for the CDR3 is TGTGCCAGCAGCCGAGGACTAGCGGGGGGGCATGCCGAGACCCAGTACTTC.

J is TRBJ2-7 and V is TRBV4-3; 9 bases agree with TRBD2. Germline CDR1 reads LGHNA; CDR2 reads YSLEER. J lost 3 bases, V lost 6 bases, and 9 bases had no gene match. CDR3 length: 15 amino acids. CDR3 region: CASSIGGGGDYEQYF. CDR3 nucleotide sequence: TGCGCCAGCAGTATAGGAGGCGGGGGGGACTACGAGCAGTACTTC.

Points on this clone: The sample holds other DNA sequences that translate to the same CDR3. The CDR3: CASRTGSYGYTF. The CDR3 bases are TGTGCCAGCAGGACAGGATCCTATGGCTACACCTTC. The chain has TRBV6-5 and TRBJ1-2, with D perhaps matching TRBD1 (6 bases). Trimming cost V 6 bases and J 4 bases, with 9 bases left between them. Looked up from germline, CDR1 is MNHEY and CDR2 is SVGAGI. This CDR3 has 12 amino acids.

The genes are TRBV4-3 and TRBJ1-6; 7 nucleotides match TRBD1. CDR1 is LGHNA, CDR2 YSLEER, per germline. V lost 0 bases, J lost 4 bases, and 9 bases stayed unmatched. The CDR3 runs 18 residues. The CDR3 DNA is TGCGCCAGCAGCCAAGAGGCTCGGGTGGGACAGTATAATTCACCCCTCCACTTT. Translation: CASSQEARVGQYNSPLHF.

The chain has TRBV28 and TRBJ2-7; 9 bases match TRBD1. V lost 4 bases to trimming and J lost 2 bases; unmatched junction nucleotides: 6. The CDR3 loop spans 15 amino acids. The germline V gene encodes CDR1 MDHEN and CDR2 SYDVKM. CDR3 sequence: CASSSLGQGTYEQYF. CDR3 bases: TGTGCCAGCAGTTCTCTCGGACAGGGGACCTACGAGCAGTACTTC.

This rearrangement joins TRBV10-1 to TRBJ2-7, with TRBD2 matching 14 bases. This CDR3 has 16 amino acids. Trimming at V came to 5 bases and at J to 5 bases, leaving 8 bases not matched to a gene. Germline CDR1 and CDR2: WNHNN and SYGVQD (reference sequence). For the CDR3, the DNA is TGCGCCAGCAGTCGGACTAGCGGGGGGAGTTTCCACGAGCAGTACTTC. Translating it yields CASSRTSGGSFHEQYF.

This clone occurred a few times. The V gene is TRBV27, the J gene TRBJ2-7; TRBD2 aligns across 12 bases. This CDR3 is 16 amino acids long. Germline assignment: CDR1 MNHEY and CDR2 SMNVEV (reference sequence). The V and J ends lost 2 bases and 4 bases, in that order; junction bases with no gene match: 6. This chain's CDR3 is CASSLLLAGGPYEQYF. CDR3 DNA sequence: TGTGCCAGCAGTTTACTGCTAGCGGGGGGGCCGTACGAGCAGTACTTC.

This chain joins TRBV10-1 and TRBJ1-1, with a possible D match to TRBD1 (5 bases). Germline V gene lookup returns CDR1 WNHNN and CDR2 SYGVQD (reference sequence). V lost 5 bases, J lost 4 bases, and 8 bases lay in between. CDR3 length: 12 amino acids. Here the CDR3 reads CASSPGPTEAFF. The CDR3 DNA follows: TGCGCCAGCAGTCCAGGGCCCACTGAAGCTTTCTTT.

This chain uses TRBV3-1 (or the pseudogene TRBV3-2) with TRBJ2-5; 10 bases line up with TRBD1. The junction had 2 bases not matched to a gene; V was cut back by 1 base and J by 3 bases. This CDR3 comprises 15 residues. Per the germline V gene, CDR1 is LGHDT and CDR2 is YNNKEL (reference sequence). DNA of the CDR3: TGTGCCAGCAGCCAAGGGGGGACAGGGGAAGAGACCCAGTACTTC. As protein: CASSQGGTGEETQYF.

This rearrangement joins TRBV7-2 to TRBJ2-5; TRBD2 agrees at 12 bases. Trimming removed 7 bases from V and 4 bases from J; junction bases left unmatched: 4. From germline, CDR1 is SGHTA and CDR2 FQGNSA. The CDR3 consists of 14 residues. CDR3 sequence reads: CASKTSGGTETQYF. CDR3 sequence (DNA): TGTGCCAGCAAAACTAGCGGGGGGACAGAGACCCAGTACTTC.

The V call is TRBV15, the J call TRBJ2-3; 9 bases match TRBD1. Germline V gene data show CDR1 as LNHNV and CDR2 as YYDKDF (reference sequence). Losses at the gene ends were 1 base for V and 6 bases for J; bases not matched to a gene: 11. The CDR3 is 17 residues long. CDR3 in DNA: TGTGCCACCAGCAGAGCCGTAGTTACAGGGGGCTTGGATACGCAGTATTTT. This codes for CATSRAVVTGGLDTQYF.

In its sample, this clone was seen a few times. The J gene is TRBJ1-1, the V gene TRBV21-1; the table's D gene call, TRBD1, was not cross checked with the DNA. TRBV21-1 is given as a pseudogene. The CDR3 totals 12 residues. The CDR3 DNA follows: TGTGCCAGCACCAACAGGGCCACTGAAGCTTTCTTT. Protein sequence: CASTNRATEAFF.

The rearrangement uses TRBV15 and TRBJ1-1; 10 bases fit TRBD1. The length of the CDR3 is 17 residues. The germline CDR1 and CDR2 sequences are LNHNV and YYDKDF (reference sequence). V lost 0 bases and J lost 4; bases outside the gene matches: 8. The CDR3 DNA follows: TGTGCCACCAGCAGAGACCTGGTGGACAGGGGGGGCACTGAAGCTTTCTTT. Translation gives CATSRDLVDRGGTEAFF.

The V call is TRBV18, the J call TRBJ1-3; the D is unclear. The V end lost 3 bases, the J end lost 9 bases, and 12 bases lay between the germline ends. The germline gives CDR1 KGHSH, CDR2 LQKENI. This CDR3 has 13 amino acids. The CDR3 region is CASSPELTGTIYF. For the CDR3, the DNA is TGTGCCAGCTCACCCGAGTTAACGGGCACCATATATTTT. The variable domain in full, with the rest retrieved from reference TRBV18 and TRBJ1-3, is NAGVMQNPRHLVRRRGQEARLRCSPMKGHSHVYWYRQLPEEGLKFMVYLQKENIIDESGMPKERFSAEFPKEGPSILRIQQVVRGDSAAYFCASSPELTGTIYFGEGSWLTVV.